The 32 T cell receptor beta chains given below trace back to one sample, sequenced in a study of cytomegalovirus exposure and HLA in healthy donors. PCR involved 60 Vbeta and 13 Jbeta primers. Measured with immunoSEQ multiplex PCR; TCRdb has only the in-frame clones, and not every one. The top ten hold 1.5% to 2% of the sample, which has roughly 170,000 clones, approximately 80% seen once. The sequenced sample was PBMCs. The receptors shown here come from a woman aged 25 to 39 in good health and CMV-seronegative.

The V call is TRBV19, the J call TRBJ2-1; the match to TRBD2 covers 7 bases. CDR1 LNHDA and CDR2 SQIVND come from the germline V gene (reference sequence). V shed 4 bases, J shed 6 bases, and the junction held 9 bases outside the gene matches. The CDR3 extends over 15 amino acids. In DNA, the CDR3 is TGTGCCAGTAGTAACGGTGCGGGAGTCGCCAATGAGCAGTTCTTC. It translates to CASSNGAGVANEQFF.

The genes are TRBV7-3 and TRBJ1-1; 7 bases align to TRBD1. The CDR3 runs 14 residues. V gave up 5 bases and J gave up 0 bases; unmatched junction bases: 3. CDR1 and CDR2 from the germline V gene are SGHTA and FQGTGA. As DNA, the CDR3 is TGTGCCAGCAGCACCGGGACAGTGAACACTGAAGCTTTCTTT. Amino acids: CASSTGTVNTEAFF.

V is TRBV28 and J is TRBJ1-4; D not certain. V gave up 5 bases and J gave up 8 bases, with 12 bases separating them. Germline V gives CDR1 MDHEN, CDR2 SYDVKM. This CDR3 region has 13 residues. Here the CDR3 reads CASSLEAAEKLFF. Here the CDR3 DNA reads TGTGCCAGCAGTCTTGAGGCAGCAGAAAAACTGTTTTTT.

This chain joins TRBV28 and TRBJ1-4; maybe TRBD1 (5 bases). CDR3 size: 14 residues. Germline CDR1 reads MDHEN; CDR2 reads SYDVKM. V was clipped by 3 bases and J by 8 bases, with 13 bases between them. CDR3 DNA: TGTGCCAGCAGTTTTGGGGGGAGTTACGAAAAACTGTTTTTT. Its translation is CASSFGGSYEKLFF.

This clone occurred a few times. The V gene is TRBV5-5, the J gene TRBJ1-2; no clear D. The CDR3 is made up of 13 amino acids. V lost 1 base to trimming and J lost 4 bases, with 8 bases between them. Per the germline V gene, CDR1 is SGHKS and CDR2 is YYEKEE (reference sequence). CDR3 coding DNA: TGTGCCAGCAGCTTGTCTACAGCCTATGGCTACACCTTC. It is translated as CASSLSTAYGYTF. The full variable domain, in which reference TRBV5-5 and TRBJ1-2 provide the parts outside the CDR3, is DAGVTQSPTHLIKTRGQQVTLRCSPISGHKSVSWYQQVLGQGPQFIFQYYEKEERGRGNFPDRFSARQFPNYSSELNVNALLLGDSALYLCASSLSTAYGYTFGSGTRLTVV.

The chain is built from TRBV6-6 and TRBJ2-3; the D is unclear. Germline assignment: CDR1 MNHNY and CDR2 SVGAGI (reference sequence). The V end was cut by 4 bases, the J end by 2 bases, with 7 bases between. The CDR3 consists of 13 residues. The CDR3 DNA is TGTGCCAGCAGTTTCCCAGACACAGATACGCAGTATTTT. It yields the protein CASSFPDTDTQYF.

The rearrangement uses TRBV5-1 and TRBJ2-5; D perhaps matches TRBD2 (5 bases). Germline V gene data show CDR1 as SGHRS and CDR2 as YFSETQ. The CDR3 totals 17 residues. Between the trimmed V and J ends, which lost 3 bases and 5 bases, there was a span of 23 bases. CDR3 DNA sequence: TGCGCCAGCAGCTCCCTGGACTCGCGGGCACCTGGGGAGACCCAGTACTTC. It translates to CASSSLDSRAPGETQYF.

The J gene is TRBJ2-7, the V gene TRBV7-2, with a tentative D call TRBD1 (5 bases). The CDR3 has 16 amino acids. The V gene's germline CDR1 is SGHTA and CDR2 FQGNSA. Trimming pared 2 bases from V and 3 bases from J, leaving 17 bases between. The CDR3 protein is CASSLMYRQWIYEQYF. DNA for the CDR3: TGTGCCAGCAGCTTAATGTATAGACAGTGGATCTACGAGCAGTACTTC.

V usage is TRBV27 and J usage is TRBJ2-1; either TRBD1 or TRBD2 may fit D (9 bases each). Germline V gene data show CDR1 as MNHEY and CDR2 as SMNVEV (reference sequence). The V end was cut by 8 bases, the J end by 5 bases, with 28 bases between. The length of the CDR3 is 18 residues. CDR3 sequence reads: CASGSGQGRLAVDNEQFF. CDR3 DNA: TGTGCCAGCGGGTCGGGACAGGGCAGACTAGCGGTTGACAATGAGCAGTTCTTC.

This chain uses TRBV25-1 with TRBJ2-4, with 7 bases lining up with TRBD1. CDR3 length: 17 amino acids. CDR1 is MGHDK, CDR2 SYGVNS, per germline. V lost 4 bases, J lost 0 bases, and 9 bases stayed unmatched. CDR3 in amino acids: CASSASRRGPAKNIQYF. The CDR3 bases are TGTGCCAGCAGTGCGAGTCGAAGGGGGCCAGCCAAAAACATTCAGTACTTC.

This sequence joins TRBV6-1 and TRBJ2-1; TRBD2 matches at 10 bases. Trimming at V came to 2 bases and at J to 9 bases, leaving 10 bases not matched to a gene. Per germline, CDR1 MNHNS and CDR2 SASEGT. The CDR3 has 16 residues. The CDR3, as DNA: TGTGCCAGCAGTGAAACGGTATCTAGCGGGAGTTCTGAGCAGTTCTTC. Its protein product is CASSETVSSGSSEQFF.

The sample holds one count of this clone. The chain couples TRBV28 to TRBJ2-3; 8 positions agree with TRBD2. The CDR3 has 18 amino acids. Per the germline V gene, CDR1 is MDHEN and CDR2 is SYDVKM. Losses at the gene ends were 4 bases for V and 2 bases for J; bases not matched to a gene: 14. CDR3: CASSSNHFSGIATDTQYF. The CDR3 nucleotides read TGTGCCAGCAGTTCAAACCACTTTAGCGGGATAGCCACAGATACGCAGTATTTT.

V usage is TRBV6-6 and J usage is TRBJ2-3; 10 bases match TRBD1. Germline trimming cut 4 bases from V and 2 bases from J; bases unmatched to any gene: 3. Germline CDR1 MNHNY, CDR2 SVGAGI (reference sequence). The CDR3 loop spans 15 amino acids. Written as DNA, the CDR3 is TGTGCCAGCAGTTGGGGGACAGGGGACACAGATACGCAGTATTTT. This encodes CASSWGTGDTDTQYF.

J is TRBJ2-7 and V is TRBV7-2; possible D gene TRBD1, 5 bases. CDR3 length equals 15 residues. Germline values: CDR1 SGHTA, CDR2 FQGNSA. V lost 1 base to trimming and J lost 3 bases, with 13 bases between them. The CDR3 reads CASSLDPGWIYEQYF. The CDR3 DNA sequence: TGTGCCAGCAGCTTAGACCCAGGGTGGATCTACGAGCAGTACTTC.

This clone showed up just once. The chain has TRBV5-1 and TRBJ2-1; D unclear. The V and J ends lost 4 bases and 5 bases respectively, with 16 bases between them. Per the germline V gene, CDR1 is SGHRS and CDR2 is YFSETQ. CDR3 length: 15 amino acids. The CDR3 loop reads CASSKIDTLNNEQFF. In DNA form, the CDR3 reads TGCGCCAGCAGCAAAATAGACACTCTAAACAATGAGCAGTTCTTC.

This clone showed up just a few times. The chain employs TRBV27 and TRBJ2-2; D unclear. V lost 2 bases to trimming and J lost 9 bases, with 19 bases between them. The CDR3 has 16 residues. CDR1 and CDR2 from the germline V gene are MNHEY and SMNVEV (reference sequence). This CDR3 is CASSLKTQALPRELFF. The CDR3 nucleotides are TGTGCCAGCAGTTTAAAGACCCAGGCCCTACCCCGGGAGCTGTTTTTT.

This clone showed up just a few times. This rearrangement joins TRBV30 to TRBJ1-3; perhaps TRBD1 as D (6 bases). This CDR3 spans 12 amino acids. Germline V CDR1 and CDR2: GTSNPN, SVGIG (reference sequence). Deletions cut 4 bases from V and 3 bases from J, with 7 bases between. The CDR3 nucleotides read TGTGCCTGGACAGGGGTTGGAAACACCATATATTTT. It specifies CAWTGVGNTIYF.

The V call is TRBV2, the J call TRBJ2-7, with D hard to call. Germline CDR1 and CDR2: SNHLY and FYNNEI. The CDR3 length is 13 residues. Deletions cut 3 bases from V and 2 bases from J, with 8 bases between. The CDR3 coding sequence is TGTGCCAGCAGTGACACTTTGGCCTACGAGCAGTACTTC. Encoded protein: CASSDTLAYEQYF.

The V and J genes are TRBV15 and TRBJ2-2; D remains ambiguous. CDR3 length: 17 amino acids. Germline CDR1 LNHNV, CDR2 YYDKDF (reference sequence). V lost 3 bases and J lost 3, with 17 bases in between. CDR3 bases: TGTGCCACCAGCAGCGGTCGCTCCTCTCTATACACCGGGGAGCTGTTTTTT. This codes for CATSSGRSSLYTGELFF.

This clone was recorded once. This chain uses TRBV9 with TRBJ2-1, with D tentatively TRBD1 (5 bases). This CDR3 is 12 amino acids long. CDR1 and CDR2 (germline): SGDLS, YYNGEE. V lost 2 bases and J lost 7, with 7 bases in between. As DNA, the CDR3 is TGTGCCAGCAGCGTCGACAGAAATGAGCAGTTCTTC. Protein sequence: CASSVDRNEQFF.

This clone appeared a single time. The rearrangement uses TRBV2 and TRBJ2-3; 12 nucleotides match TRBD2. The CDR3 is made up of 17 amino acids. The germline gives CDR1 SNHLY, CDR2 FYNNEI. V lost 4 bases and J lost 3; bases outside the gene matches: 8. CDR3 loop: CASSVGLAGRLTDTQYF. DNA of the CDR3: TGTGCCAGCAGTGTAGGACTAGCGGGAAGGTTGACAGATACGCAGTATTTT.

The chain combines TRBV14 with TRBJ2-1; no clear D. V gave up 0 bases and J gave up 4 bases, with 4 bases separating them. Germline-derived CDR1 and CDR2 are SGHDN and FVKESK. This CDR3 region has 13 residues. CDR3: CASSQDLYNEQFF. As DNA, the CDR3 is TGTGCCAGCAGCCAAGACTTATACAATGAGCAGTTCTTC.

The chain combines TRBV7-9 with TRBJ2-3; 7 bases agree with TRBD2. CDR3 length: 15 residues. With V trimmed by 6 bases and J by 0 bases, 6 bases remained unmatched. Germline lookup yields CDR1 SEHNR and CDR2 FQNEAQ (reference sequence). This CDR3 is CASRSGLLSTDTQYF. The CDR3 nucleotides are TGTGCCAGCAGGTCGGGACTACTCAGCACAGATACGCAGTATTTT.

The chain employs TRBV27 and TRBJ2-3, with 7 positions matching TRBD1. The length of the CDR3 is 14 residues. Germline V gene sequence: CDR1 MNHEY, CDR2 SMNVEV (reference sequence). J gave up 2 bases and V 6 bases, and 5 bases lay outside the gene matches. The CDR3 reads CASSLDRATDTQYF. The CDR3 region has the DNA TGTGCCAGCAGCCTCGACAGGGCCACAGATACGCAGTATTTT.

The rearrangement joins TRBV6-4 to TRBJ2-2; 10 bases align to TRBD2. This CDR3 contains 24 residues. Germline-derived CDR1 and CDR2 are MRHNA and SNTAGT. With 2 bases clipped from V and 2 bases from J, the junction kept 26 bases outside the gene matches. CDR3 sequence reads: CASSDHCDSRPGLAEVSNTGELFF. The CDR3 DNA is TGTGCCAGCAGTGACCACTGTGACTCGAGGCCCGGACTAGCGGAGGTCTCAAACACCGGGGAGCTGTTTTTT.

V gene TRBV6-5 combines with J gene TRBJ2-5; tentative D call: TRBD2 (6 bases). Looked up from germline, CDR1 is MNHEY and CDR2 is SVGAGI. V lost 2 bases and J lost 3, with 13 bases in between. The CDR3 contains 15 residues. The CDR3 here is CASSYGGVSKETQYF. The CDR3 DNA is TGTGCCAGCAGTTACGGAGGGGTCTCAAAAGAGACCCAGTACTTC.

The gene calls are TRBV5-1 and TRBJ2-7; maybe TRBD1 (5 bases). V lost 0 bases and J lost 2, with 9 bases in between. Germline loops: CDR1 SGHRS, CDR2 YFSETQ. This CDR3 has 14 amino acids. This chain's CDR3 is CASSLGDRPYEQYF. Written as DNA, the CDR3 is TGCGCCAGCAGCTTGGGTGACAGACCCTACGAGCAGTACTTC. Complete variable domain (other parts from reference TRBV5-1 and TRBJ2-7): KAGVTQTPRYLIKTRGQQVTLSCSPISGHRSVSWYQQTPGQGLQFLFEYFSETQRNKGNFPGRFSGRQFSNSRSEMNVSTLELGDSALYLCASSLGDRPYEQYFGPGTRLTVT.

This chain connects TRBV5-4 to TRBJ1-2; 7 bases are a match to TRBD1. The CDR3 has 14 residues. CDR1 is SGHNT, CDR2 YYREEE, per germline (reference sequence). V trimming: 4 bases; J trimming: 6 bases; junction bases outside the gene matches: 9. CDR3 residues: CASSHRGPDNGYTF. The CDR3 DNA sequence: TGTGCCAGCAGCCACAGGGGCCCCGATAATGGCTACACCTTC.

The rearrangement uses TRBV27 and TRBJ1-2; a possible D gene is TRBD1 (5 bases). The germline V and J ends were trimmed by 6 bases and 2 bases, with 28 bases remaining between them. Germline CDR1 is MNHEY and CDR2 is SMNVEV (reference sequence). The CDR3 totals 19 residues. CDR3 DNA: TGTGCCAGCAGCTTTGGCCGGGGGGGTTCCAGCCAGGGCAACTATGGCTACACCTTC. The encoded protein is CASSFGRGGSSQGNYGYTF.

The chain carries TRBV7-9 and TRBJ2-1, with TRBD1 matching over 9 bases. The CDR3 length is 14 residues. Germline lookup yields CDR1 SEHNR and CDR2 FQNEAQ (reference sequence). V shed 3 bases, J shed 3 bases, and the junction held 0 bases outside the gene matches. The CDR3: CASSLGQGYNEQFF. The CDR3 nucleotides are TGTGCCAGCAGCTTGGGACAGGGCTACAATGAGCAGTTCTTC.

V is TRBV28 and J is TRBJ1-1; no clear D gene. CDR3 length: 13 residues. CDR1 and CDR2 (germline): MDHEN, SYDVKM. The V end lost 8 bases, the J end lost 7 bases, and 17 bases lay between the germline ends. The CDR3 sequence is CASLLGEGVEAFF. CDR3 sequence (DNA): TGTGCCAGCTTACTTGGGGAGGGAGTTGAAGCTTTCTTT.

This rearrangement joins TRBV13 to TRBJ2-7; D is perhaps TRBD2 (7 bases). The CDR3 has 16 residues. V dropped 5 bases and J dropped 0 bases, with 17 bases sitting between them. Germline loops: CDR1 PRHDT, CDR2 FYEKMQ (reference sequence). The CDR3 DNA is TGTGCCAGCAGCCTTATAGGGGGGGTGACCTCCTACGAGCAGTACTTC. Its translation is CASSLIGGVTSYEQYF.